Listed here are 18 T cell receptor beta chains from one sample, sequenced in a study of blood T cell repertoires in COVID-19 (TCRdb year 2020). The library was generated by the immunoSEQ multiplex PCR assay. Sourced from immuneACCESS, this table was stored by TCRdb with only in-frame sequences that have V and J called. A share of the clones is absent; for the studies checked, an unresolved V gene accounts for under half, and the remainder has no known explanation. The sample includes 250,000 or so clones, with about nine tenths observed a single time. The ten largest account for 4.1% of the sample. Sequences were obtained from PBMCs or T cells enriched from blood (not recorded which). These receptors were taken from a woman aged 25 to 39 with acute COVID-19.

The chain joins TRBV9 to TRBJ2-7, with TRBD2 matching 7 bases. The trim removed 1 base at V and 2 bases at J, leaving 9 bases unmatched. Germline V gene sequence: CDR1 SGDLS, CDR2 YYNGEE. The CDR3 is made up of 16 amino acids. The CDR3 region is CASSVFSSGNTYEQYF. The CDR3 DNA follows: TGTGCCAGCAGCGTATTTAGCAGCGGGAACACCTACGAGCAGTACTTC.

The chain is built from TRBV7-9 and TRBJ2-7; maybe TRBD2 (6 bases). Deletions cut 0 bases from V and 2 bases from J, with 8 bases between. This CDR3 is built from 14 residues. Germline V lookup: CDR1 SEHNR, CDR2 FQNEAQ (reference sequence). The CDR3 coding sequence is TGTGCCAGCAGCTTAGCGGAGGGACCCTACGAGCAGTACTTC. This gives the protein CASSLAEGPYEQYF.

This chain joins TRBV27 and TRBJ2-7; D is possibly TRBD1 (6 bases). Germline CDR1 is MNHEY and CDR2 is SMNVEV (reference sequence). The CDR3 covers 12 residues. The V and J ends lost 4 bases and 7 bases respectively, with 11 bases between them. The CDR3 here is CASSSGAQEQYF. CDR3 sequence (DNA): TGTGCCAGCAGTTCAGGGGCGCAGGAGCAGTACTTC.

The DNA for the CDR3 is TGTGCCAGCCGTTCGCGAACAACTAATGAAAAACTGTTTTTT. Residues: CASRSRTTNEKLFF. The rearrangement uses TRBV28 and TRBJ1-4, with no clear D. The ends were cut back, 8 bases at V and 0 bases at J, with 10 bases in the middle. The V gene's germline CDR1 is MDHEN and CDR2 SYDVKM. The CDR3 contains 14 residues.

J is TRBJ2-2 and V is TRBV27; D might be TRBD1 (5 bases). Trimming stripped 0 bases from V and 4 bases from J, with 12 bases between. Germline V CDR1 and CDR2: MNHEY, SMNVEV (reference sequence). CDR3 length equals 16 residues. The CDR3 loop reads CASSLSQGRVTGELFF. Written as DNA, the CDR3 is TGTGCCAGCAGTTTATCCCAGGGCCGTGTCACCGGGGAGCTGTTTTTT.

CDR3 coding DNA: TGTGCCTGGAGTGTCAGGGCAACCTACGAGCAGTACTTC. Amino acids: CAWSVRATYEQYF. The chain recombines TRBV30 with TRBJ2-7; D perhaps matches TRBD1 (5 bases). CDR1 is GTSNPN, CDR2 SVGIG, per germline (reference sequence). The CDR3 consists of 13 residues. V was shortened by 0 bases and J by 2 bases, with 8 bases between the two germline ends.

J is TRBJ2-1 and V is TRBV19; D unresolved. From germline, CDR1 is LNHDA and CDR2 SQIVND (reference sequence). V lost 2 bases to trimming and J lost 5 bases, with 10 bases between them. CDR3 length: 14 residues. CDR3 residues: CASSIMVSNNEQFF. CDR3 nucleotides: TGTGCCAGTAGTATAATGGTCAGTAACAATGAGCAGTTCTTC.

The rearrangement joins TRBV7-9 to TRBJ1-5; weak D call: TRBD1 (6 bases). This CDR3 contains 14 residues. Germline CDR1 reads SEHNR; CDR2 reads FQNEAQ (reference sequence). With 2 bases removed from V and 4 bases from J, the gap between germline ends came to 9 bases. CDR3: CASSLTGHNQPQHF. The CDR3 DNA reads as TGTGCCAGCAGCTTAACGGGACATAATCAGCCCCAGCATTTT.

The rearrangement uses TRBV27 and TRBJ1-1, with 7 bases that match TRBD1. CDR3 length: 13 amino acids. CDR1 and CDR2 from the germline V gene are MNHEY and SMNVEV (reference sequence). The ends lost 6 bases at V and 5 bases at J; junction bases unmatched: 6. As DNA, the CDR3 is TGTGCCAGCAGCCAGACAGGGTGGACTGAAGCTTTCTTT. Protein sequence: CASSQTGWTEAFF.

The chain couples TRBV28 to TRBJ2-7; 10 bases are a match to TRBD1. V lost 4 bases, J lost 2 bases, and 5 bases stayed unmatched. Germline assignment: CDR1 MDHEN and CDR2 SYDVKM. The CDR3 contains 15 residues. In nucleotides, the CDR3 is TGTGCCAGCAGTTCCCAGGGGACAGGGGCCTACGAGCAGTACTTC. It translates to CASSSQGTGAYEQYF.

The CDR3 region is CASSPSAVLAGGNSYNEQFF. In DNA, the CDR3 is TGTGCCAGCAGCCCGTCAGCAGTGCTAGCGGGAGGAAACTCCTACAATGAGCAGTTCTTC. The genes are TRBV3-1 (or the pseudogene TRBV3-2) and TRBJ2-1; 11 bases map to TRBD2. V was pared by 4 bases and J by 0 bases, with 14 bases of the junction left unmatched. This CDR3 has 20 residues. CDR1 is LGHDT and CDR2 is YNNKEL in the germline V gene (reference sequence).

The chain couples TRBV28 to TRBJ1-2, with D hard to call. The CDR3 runs to 14 residues. Trimming left V 4 bases short and J 7 bases short, with 16 bases between. Germline V gives CDR1 MDHEN, CDR2 SYDVKM. The CDR3 DNA is TGTGCCAGCAGTTCCTTTTTACCTCCCGGTGGCTACACCTTC. Its translation is CASSSFLPPGGYTF.

The chain couples TRBV27 to TRBJ2-2; weak D call: TRBD1 (5 bases). Germline V gene sequence: CDR1 MNHEY, CDR2 SMNVEV (reference sequence). The CDR3 runs to 14 residues. Trimming shortened V by 3 bases and J by 2 bases, and 7 bases separated the two germline ends. CDR3 amino acids: CASSLQGNTGELFF. In nucleotides, the CDR3 is TGTGCCAGCAGTTTGCAGGGAAACACCGGGGAGCTGTTTTTT.

This chain links TRBV5-1 with TRBJ2-1; 15 bases are shared with TRBD2. The CDR3 covers 17 residues. With V trimmed by 0 bases and J by 7 bases, 5 bases remained unmatched. The V gene's germline CDR1 is SGHRS and CDR2 YFSETQ. The CDR3 is CASSLVPGLAGGNEQFF. CDR3 coding DNA: TGCGCCAGCAGCTTGGTTCCGGGACTAGCGGGGGGAAATGAGCAGTTCTTC.

The chain couples TRBV28 to TRBJ1-2; 10 nucleotides agree with TRBD1. The CDR3 loop spans 15 amino acids. V shed 4 bases and J 2 bases; nucleotides not matched to a gene: 4. Germline V lookup: CDR1 MDHEN, CDR2 SYDVKM. The CDR3 reads CASSSPGQGNYGYTF. For the CDR3, the DNA is TGTGCCAGCAGTTCACCGGGACAGGGGAACTATGGCTACACCTTC.

CDR3 DNA: TGTGCCAGCAGTGGGTGGGTGCTAGGTTCCGGGGAGCTGTTTTTT. It specifies CASSGWVLGSGELFF. The rearrangement uses TRBV2 and TRBJ2-2; unclear D gene. The V end lost 4 bases, the J end lost 6 bases, and 15 bases lay between the germline ends. CDR1 is SNHLY and CDR2 is FYNNEI in the germline V gene. CDR3 length equals 15 residues.

This clone was seen once. V is TRBV28 and J is TRBJ1-3, with 8 bases identical to TRBD1. This CDR3 is 17 amino acids long. CDR1 MDHEN and CDR2 SYDVKM come from the germline V gene. J was trimmed by 2 bases and V by 4 bases; bases with no gene match: 10. This chain's CDR3 is CASSSPGTGGTGNTIYF. Written as DNA, the CDR3 is TGTGCCAGCAGTTCTCCCGGGACAGGTGGGACTGGAAACACCATATATTTT.

Only one count was recorded for this clone. This rearrangement joins TRBV9 to TRBJ2-2, with 8 bases aligning to TRBD1. Germline loops: CDR1 SGDLS, CDR2 YYNGEE. After removal of 4 bases from V and 1 base from J, the junction contained 9 bases not matched to a gene. This CDR3 contains 17 residues. CDR3 amino acids: CASSLQSGTGNTGELFF. CDR3 bases: TGTGCCAGCAGCCTCCAATCCGGGACAGGGAACACCGGGGAGCTGTTTTTT. Filled out from reference TRBV9 and TRBJ2-2, the complete variable domain reads DSGVTQTPKHLITATGQRVTLRCSPRSGDLSVYWYQQSLDQGLQFLIQYYNGEERAKGNILERFSAQQFPDLHSELNLSSLELGDSALYFCASSLQSGTGNTGELFFGEGSRLTVL.